Sequencing of this T cell receptor (beta chain) was carried out in a study of cytomegalovirus exposure and HLA in healthy donors. Trimming cost V 5 bases and J 9 bases; bases outside gene matches: 7. The length of the CDR3 is 13 residues. It was with 60 Vbeta and 13 Jbeta primers that the PCR ran. Measured with immunoSEQ multiplex PCR; TCRdb has only the in-frame clones, and not every one. The sample records more than 200,000 clones, about 80% being singletons. The chain recombines TRBV23-1 with TRBJ2-1; 7 bases are shared with TRBD2. TRBV23-1 is an ORF, and what it does is uncertain. Sequenced: PBMCs. The sequence came from a girl under 18 in good health and CMV-seronegative. For the CDR3, the DNA is TGCGCCAGCAGTGGACTAGTACTTATTGAGCAGTTCTTC. It translates to CASSGLVLIEQFF.